This TCR beta chain is drawn from a study of STAT3 mutations in large granular lymphocyte leukemia. The method was immunoSEQ multiplex PCR; TCRdb's version includes in-frame clones alone and lacks a portion of them. The sample records about 8,700 clones, around nine tenths being singletons. Comments on this clone: The antigen is undetermined.

Study results and limitations: In several patients, dominant TCR clone burden exceeded STAT3 mutant burden, suggesting STAT3 mutation arose secondarily. In T-cell large granular lymphocyte leukemia, about half of patients showed multiple immunodominant subclonotypes. Differing intervals and regimens complicate linking therapy response to clone burden.

CDR1 KGHSH and CDR2 LQKENI come from the germline V gene. Trimming cost V 5 bases and J 7 bases; bases outside gene matches: 4. The CDR3 has 13 residues. This sequence was found in an elderly man with T-cell large granular lymphocyte leukemia. Some clones in this sample may be carry-over from other donors' samples. V usage is TRBV18 and J usage is TRBJ2-1; 8 bases fit TRBD1. The sequenced sample consisted of peripheral blood mononuclear cells. CDR3 region: CASSSTGGNEQFF. The DNA for the CDR3 is TGTGCCAGCTCAAGTACAGGGGGGAATGAGCAGTTCTTC.